This T cell receptor (beta chain) was retrieved from a study of graft-versus-host responses after intestinal transplantation. This clone has a single count. What it recognizes is unknown. This CDR3 comprises 15 residues. Germline V gene lookup returns CDR1 GTSNPN and CDR2 SVGIG (reference sequence). The V segment lost 0 bases and the J segment 7 bases; nucleotides outside the gene matches: 4. The data were produced by immunoSEQ multiplex PCR, yet TCRdb's version contains in-frame clones alone and is incomplete. The data contain almost 85,000 clones, 91% of them singletons. The clonotype comes from a human donor who received an intestinal transplant. Sample: unstimulated CD4+ T cells sorted from spleen or lymph node cells, taken before intestinal transplant. The chain combines TRBV30 with TRBJ1-6; 9 nucleotides line up with TRBD1. The CDR3 region is CAWSVSGTGNSPLHF. DNA of the CDR3: TGTGCCTGGAGTGTATCCGGGACAGGGAATTCACCCCTCCACTTT.